These T cell receptor beta chains were read from a single sample in a study of radiotherapy plus CTLA-4 blockade in lung cancer. The assay was immunoSEQ multiplex PCR, and TCRdb's table has in-frame clones only and misses some. The repertoire holds around 80,000 clones, with around 80% as singletons. The sequenced sample was peripheral blood, obtained from a patient treated with radiotherapy plus ipilimumab. The source is a human donor with non-small cell lung cancer who had stable disease on radiotherapy plus ipilimumab. The CDR3 runs from the conserved cysteine through the conserved F or W. A D gene is named only where the DNA matches it firmly. Not every row has a clone size; where given, it reads once, few, many or a size class.

>16|TRBJ2-3|TRBD2|TRBV9|-
CASSFLAGGSTDTQYF
TGTGCCAGCAGCTTCCTAGCGGGGGGGAGCACAGATACGCAGTATTTT
>14|TRBJ1-3|TRBD1|TRBV6-6|few
CASYGQGIGNTIYF
TGTGCCAGCTATGGACAGGGAATTGGAAACACCATATATTTT
>19|TRBJ2-7|TRBD2|TRBV4-2|-
CASSQDGVLAGTNPYEQYF
TGTGCCAGCAGCCAAGACGGTGTACTAGCGGGGACTAACCCCTACGAGCAGTACTTC
>17|TRBJ1-6|-|TRBV28|-
CASSILQGAPRNSPLHF
TGTGCCAGCAGTATCCTCCAAGGGGCCCCGCGGAATTCACCCCTCCACTTT
>15|TRBJ2-1|TRBD1|TRBV5-4|-
CASSAGTGVFNEQFF
TGTGCCAGCAGCGCCGGGACAGGGGTCTTCAATGAGCAGTTCTTC
>15|TRBJ2-5|TRBD1|TRBV5-1|-
CASQGALRDQETQYF
TGCGCCAGCCAGGGGGCTCTTAGGGACCAAGAGACCCAGTACTTC
>14|TRBJ2-2|-|TRBV30|-
CAWNRQRNTGELFF
TGTGCCTGGAATCGGCAGCGAAACACCGGGGAGCTGTTTTTT
>15|TRBJ1-2|-|TRBV9|-
CASSPQERPNYGYTF
TGTGCCAGCAGCCCCCAGGAACGACCTAACTATGGCTACACCTTC
>13|TRBJ2-7|-|TRBV19|-
CASSTDHAYEQYF
TGTGCCAGTAGTACGGACCATGCCTACGAGCAGTACTTC
>15|TRBJ2-1|TRBD2|TRBV19|-
CASSIPSGGAGEQFF
TGTGCCAGTAGTATTCCTAGCGGGGGGGCGGGTGAGCAGTTCTTC
>12|TRBJ2-2|-|TRBV5-7|-
CASSRDYRELFF
TGTGCCAGCAGCCGAGATTATCGGGAGCTGTTTTTT
>15|TRBJ1-6|-|TRBV28|-
CASNAQNPYNSPLHF
TGTGCCAGCAACGCCCAAAATCCCTATAATTCACCCCTCCACTTT
>13|TRBJ2-1|-|TRBV6-6|-
CASSGESYNEQFF
TGTGCCAGCAGTGGGGAATCCTACAATGAGCAGTTCTTC
>13|TRBJ2-1|TRBD2|TRBV5-1|-
CAGRGGPHNEQFF
TGCGCCGGACGCGGGGGACCCCACAATGAGCAGTTCTTC
>16|TRBJ2-1|-|TRBV9|-
CASSLSPGTFQNEQFF
TGTGCCAGCAGCCTCAGTCCCGGGACTTTTCAGAATGAGCAGTTCTTC
>12|TRBJ2-2|-|TRBV2|-
CARGNAAGELFF
TGTGCCAGGGGTAACGCTGCCGGGGAGCTGTTTTTT
>12|TRBJ2-5|-|TRBV7-6|few
CASSAREGTQYF
TGTGCCAGCAGTGCCAGAGAGGGGACCCAGTACTTC
>15|TRBJ2-1|TRBD2|TRBV4-1|-
CASSEGLAGVWEQFF
TGCGCCAGCAGCGAAGGACTAGCGGGAGTTTGGGAGCAGTTCTTC
>17|TRBJ1-3|-|TRBV28|-
CASSFFRGRRGDNTIYF
TGTGCCAGCAGTTTCTTCCGGGGGCGAAGAGGGGACAACACCATATATTTT
>13|TRBJ2-1|-|TRBV7-3|-
CASSLNSYNEQFF
TGTGCCAGCAGCTTAAACTCCTACAATGAGCAGTTCTTC
>12|TRBJ1-1|-|TRBV7-2|-
CASSLDRLEAFF
TGTGCCAGCAGCCTGGACCGCCTTGAAGCTTTCTTT
>16|TRBJ2-7|-|TRBV5-6|-
CASSRILRDRDYEQYF
TGTGCCAGCAGCCGGATTCTCCGGGACCGAGACTACGAGCAGTACTTC
>16|TRBJ1-5|TRBD1|TRBV7-8|-
CASSLMGTGGNQPQHF
TGTGCCAGCAGCTTAATGGGGACAGGAGGGAATCAGCCCCAGCATTTT
>12|TRBJ2-5|-|TRBV6-1|-
CASRYSKETQYF
TGTGCCAGCAGGTACAGTAAAGAGACCCAGTACTTC
>14|TRBJ1-6|TRBD1|TRBV5-1|-
CASSLGTENSPLHF
TGCGCCAGCAGCTTAGGGACAGAGAATTCACCCCTCCACTTT
>15|TRBJ2-1|TRBD1|TRBV19|-
CASSKQGTPSDEQFF
TGTGCCAGTAGTAAACAGGGGACGCCCTCGGATGAGCAGTTCTTC
>15|TRBJ2-3|TRBD1|TRBV9|-
CASSIPTGVGDTQYF
TGTGCCAGCAGCATACCGACAGGGGTGGGAGATACGCAGTATTTT
>15|TRBJ2-7|TRBD2|TRBV19|-
CASSQNSGGGYEQYF
TGTGCCAGTAGCCAAAACAGCGGGGGAGGTTACGAGCAGTACTTC
>13|TRBJ1-1|-|TRBV9|-
CASSVGDYTEAFF
TGTGCCAGCAGCGTAGGGGACTACACTGAAGCTTTCTTT
>13|TRBJ2-7|-|TRBV6-1|-
CASGTIRAYEQYF
TGTGCCAGCGGGACCATAAGGGCCTACGAGCAGTACTTC
>14|TRBJ2-5|TRBD2|TRBV7-3|-
CASSFQAGGETQYF
TGTGCCAGCAGCTTTCAAGCGGGGGGAGAGACCCAGTACTTC
>15|TRBJ1-1|TRBD1|TRBV5-1|-
CASSLTGGWSTEAFF
TGCGCCAGCAGCTTGACAGGGGGCTGGAGCACTGAAGCTTTCTTT